Listed below are T cell receptor beta chains from one sample, sequenced in a study of T cells after yellow fever vaccination. MiXCR, run by TCRdb on the 5' RACE reads, gives a single entry per CDR3 protein. The table shows more than 300,000 distinct CDR3 sequences, with approximately 4.5% occurring only once. The input for sequencing was PBMCs, taken 15 days after the yellow fever booster vaccination. All receptors derive from a young man who received the YFV17D yellow fever vaccine. The CDR3 runs from the conserved cysteine through the conserved F or W. D genes are given only for firm matches. Size is omitted from some rows. Given values are once, few, many or a class for expanded clones.

j_call: TRBJ1-5
v_call: TRBV27
clone_size: many
d_call: TRBD1
cdr3_aa: CASSSLTGGQPQHF
cdr3_nt: TGTGCCAGCAGTTCTCTGACAGGGGGTCAGCCCCAGCATTTT

j_call: TRBJ1-1
v_call: TRBV4-2
clone_size: many
d_call: -
cdr3_aa: CASSLLGAGNTEAFF
cdr3_nt: TGTGCCAGCAGCCTCCTTGGGGCGGGGAACACTGAAGCTTTCTTT

j_call: TRBJ1-5
v_call: TRBV20-1
clone_size: many
d_call: TRBD1
cdr3_aa: CSASGDRGGDQPQHF
cdr3_nt: TGCAGTGCTAGTGGGGACAGAGGAGGGGATCAGCCCCAGCATTTT

j_call: TRBJ1-3
v_call: TRBV4-1
clone_size: many
d_call: -
cdr3_aa: CASSQVWSSGNTIYF
cdr3_nt: TGCGCCAGCAGCCAAGTCTGGAGCTCTGGAAACACCATATATTTT

j_call: TRBJ1-1
v_call: TRBV7-2
clone_size: few
d_call: TRBD1
cdr3_aa: CASSFAGTANTEAFF
cdr3_nt: TGTGCCAGCAGCTTTGCCGGGACAGCGAACACTGAAGCTTTCTTT

j_call: TRBJ1-1
v_call: TRBV14
clone_size: -
d_call: -
cdr3_aa: CASSQEEAMNTEAFF
cdr3_nt: TGTGCCAGCAGCCAAGAGGAGGCAATGAACACTGAAGCTTTCTTT

j_call: TRBJ2-1
v_call: TRBV20-1
clone_size: -
d_call: -
cdr3_aa: CSARADSSYNEQFF
cdr3_nt: TGCAGTGCTAGAGCGGATAGCTCCTACAATGAGCAGTTCTTC

j_call: TRBJ2-3
v_call: TRBV20-1
clone_size: many
d_call: -
cdr3_aa: CSAPTGGTDTQYF
cdr3_nt: TGCAGTGCCCCGACGGGGGGCACAGATACGCAGTATTTT

j_call: TRBJ1-1
v_call: TRBV7-9
clone_size: -
d_call: TRBD1
cdr3_aa: CASSLTQGATEAFF
cdr3_nt: TGTGCCAGCAGCTTGACACAGGGGGCGACTGAAGCTTTCTTT

j_call: TRBJ1-2
v_call: TRBV28
clone_size: few
d_call: -
cdr3_aa: CASSPLGQEGYTF
cdr3_nt: TGTGCCAGCAGTCCCCTAGGGCAGGAAGGCTACACCTTC

j_call: TRBJ1-4
v_call: TRBV7-2
clone_size: many
d_call: -
cdr3_aa: CASSFTGPTNEKLFF
cdr3_nt: TGTGCCAGCAGCTTCACCGGGCCTACAAATGAAAAACTGTTTTTT

j_call: TRBJ2-5
v_call: TRBV5-1
clone_size: few
d_call: -
cdr3_aa: CASSKAPPGQETQYF
cdr3_nt: TGCGCCAGCAGCAAGGCCCCTCCAGGCCAAGAGACCCAGTACTTC

j_call: TRBJ2-5
v_call: TRBV7-2
clone_size: many
d_call: -
cdr3_aa: CASSLLGTTFQETQYF
cdr3_nt: TGTGCCAGCAGCTTGCTCGGGACAACCTTCCAAGAGACCCAGTACTTC

j_call: TRBJ2-7
v_call: TRBV4-3
clone_size: -
d_call: TRBD1
cdr3_aa: CASSPSTGSTYEQYF
cdr3_nt: TGCGCCAGCAGCCCCTCGACAGGGTCGACCTACGAGCAGTACTTC

j_call: TRBJ2-1
v_call: TRBV12-3/TRBV12-4
clone_size: -
d_call: -
cdr3_aa: CASSAAGATNNEQFF
cdr3_nt: TGTGCCAGCAGCGCGGCGGGGGCCACCAACAATGAGCAGTTCTTC

j_call: TRBJ2-1
v_call: TRBV6-2/TRBV6-3
clone_size: -
d_call: TRBD2
cdr3_aa: CASSAGDYLYNEQFF
cdr3_nt: TGTGCCAGCAGTGCCGGGGACTATTTGTACAATGAGCAGTTCTTC

j_call: TRBJ2-6
v_call: TRBV12-3/TRBV12-4
clone_size: many
d_call: -
cdr3_aa: CASSPRTASSGANVLTF
cdr3_nt: TGTGCCAGCAGTCCCCGGACAGCCTCATCTGGGGCCAACGTCCTGACTTTC

j_call: TRBJ2-3
v_call: TRBV5-1
clone_size: many
d_call: -
cdr3_aa: CASSSTIQGDTQYF
cdr3_nt: TGCGCCAGCAGCTCGACTATCCAGGGGGATACGCAGTATTTT

j_call: TRBJ1-3
v_call: TRBV20-1
clone_size: -
d_call: -
cdr3_aa: CSAPGYGNTIYF
cdr3_nt: TGCAGTGCTCCGGGCTATGGAAACACCATATATTTT

j_call: TRBJ1-1
v_call: TRBV5-1
clone_size: few
d_call: -
cdr3_aa: CASSSWLGGETEAFF
cdr3_nt: TGCGCCAGCAGCTCTTGGTTGGGGGGTGAAACTGAAGCTTTCTTT

j_call: TRBJ1-6
v_call: TRBV5-1
clone_size: many
d_call: TRBD1
cdr3_aa: CASSLWTGANSPLHF
cdr3_nt: TGCGCCAGCAGCCTTTGGACAGGGGCCAATTCACCCCTCCACTTT